These T cell receptor beta chains were read from a single sample in a study of blood T cell repertoires in COVID-19. Sequencing was performed with immunoSEQ multiplex PCR; in TCRdb, only in-frame clones are kept and a portion is missing. This table holds some 260,000 clones, about 93% found once. The sample consisted of PBMCs or T cells enriched from blood (not recorded which). These TCRs come from a woman under 30 who had recovered from COVID-19. CDR3s leave out the opening cysteine and the closing phenylalanine or tryptophan.

TRBV3-1/TRBV3-2 ASSTVPGSGGHTTDTQY
TRBV5-6 ASSLGRTGGPEAF
TRBV21-1 ANKTSGGATSTDTQY
TRBV2 ASIETQTETQY
TRBV28 ASRGQGVGEQY
TRBV6-5 ASLRWGGLQETQY
TRBV28 ASSLGGSNQPQH
TRBV27 ASRGNTGTSVYEQY
TRBV11-1 ASSFSGQGTDTQY
TRBV7-9 ASSGGQDRAGYSYEQY
TRBV10-3 AISESEGNGYT
TRBV6-5 ASSRDRENSPLH
TRBV5-1 ASSPRRHRVEAF
TRBV9 ASGGAQGYT
TRBV3-1/TRBV3-2 ASSQGLGGGSGNTIY
TRBV5-4 ASSPPGQGSNTGELF
TRBV19 ASSTRQGPYGYT
TRBV27 ASRVWAGGSYNEQF
TRBV5-8 ASSGTGFEQF
TRBV7-2 ASSLISGGPSSYEQY
TRBV11-3 ASSLRGASYNEQF
TRBV4-1 ASSQGLAGGPGEQF
TRBV19 ASRGTVDEKLF
TRBV11-1 ASSLGYLAETQY
TRBV7-6 ASSFYTGTAEKLF